The source of this T cell receptor (beta chain) is a study of blood T cell repertoires in COVID-19. As for the study in general: Sites across the United States, Italy and Spain contributed samples from acute and convalescent COVID-19. Sources were T cells, B-cell-depleted T cells, or PBMCs; the material itself was cDNA or gDNA.

Sequencing used immunoSEQ multiplex PCR; TCRdb keeps in-frame clones, though not all of them. The table shows around 150,000 clones, with about four fifths occurring only once. CDR1 is SGHNT and CDR2 is YENEEA in the germline V gene. Losses at the gene ends were 3 bases for V and 6 bases for J; bases not matched to a gene: 7. The CDR3 has 14 amino acids. This sequence was found in a man aged 70-80 years with acute or convalescent COVID-19. Material: peripheral blood. The chain is built from TRBV11-3 and TRBJ2-7; 8 positions match TRBD1. The CDR3 DNA is TGTGCCAGCAGCTTCCTAGGACAGGGAGCCGAGCAGTACTTC. As protein: CASSFLGQGAEQYF.